The 9 T cell receptor beta chains below come from one sample, sequenced in a study of T-cell reconstitution after alpha-beta-depleted transplantation in children. The authors prepared the TCRbeta library with unique molecular identifiers. TCRdb itself ran the PCR reads through MiXCR, one entry per CDR3 protein. This sample has about 500,000 distinct CDR3 sequences, with about 30% found just once. The starting material was PBMCs from the stem cell graft donor, obtained from the stem cell graft. The receptor set was obtained from a human donor who donated a stem cell graft to a child with aplastic anemia.

The V and J genes are TRBV28 and TRBJ2-4; D is unresolved. Trimming left V 10 bases short and J 6 bases short, with 22 bases between. Germline CDR1 reads MDHEN; CDR2 reads SYDVKM. This CDR3 comprises 15 residues. The CDR3 DNA follows: TGTGCCATCACAACCTCGACCGTCTTGGGAAACATTCAGTACTTC. Translation: CAITTSTVLGNIQYF.

The genes are TRBV25-1 and TRBJ2-5; D is undetermined. The CDR3 totals 13 residues. Germline CDR1 is MGHDK and CDR2 is SYGVNS. Trimming stripped 0 bases from V and 5 bases from J, with 7 bases between. CDR3 sequence reads: CASSEYIRETQYF. DNA of the CDR3: TGTGCCAGCAGTGAATATATTCGGGAGACCCAGTACTTC.

This chain connects TRBV6-5 to TRBJ1-1, with TRBD1 as a possible D gene (5 bases). The CDR3 extends over 11 amino acids. Germline CDR1 reads MNHEY; CDR2 reads SVGAGI. Trimming stripped 5 bases from V and 6 bases from J, with 7 bases between. CDR3 region: CASSRGAEAFF. Written as DNA, the CDR3 is TGTGCCAGCAGTAGGGGTGCTGAAGCTTTCTTT.

This clonotype turned up a few times. This chain links TRBV7-3 with TRBJ2-3; tentatively, D is TRBD2 (6 bases). Trimming pared 5 bases from V and 5 bases from J, leaving 14 bases between. The germline V gene encodes CDR1 SGHTA and CDR2 FQGTGA. This CDR3 has 14 residues. The CDR3 region has the DNA TGTGCCAGCAGCCTTAGCGGTTTTGGAGATACGCAGTATTTT. It codes for CASSLSGFGDTQYF.

This clonotype was seen a single time. V gene TRBV14 combines with J gene TRBJ1-1; D is ambiguous. Germline V gene sequence: CDR1 SGHDN, CDR2 FVKESK. V was pared by 0 bases and J by 0 bases, with 14 bases between. CDR3 length: 17 residues. The CDR3 loop is CASSQDPAGSLNTEAFF. In DNA form, the CDR3 reads TGTGCCAGCAGCCAAGATCCAGCGGGCTCCCTGAACACTGAAGCTTTCTTT.

This chain joins TRBV7-3 and TRBJ2-1; D is ambiguous. The V gene's germline CDR1 is SGHTA and CDR2 FQGTGA. This CDR3 comprises 15 residues. Between the trimmed V and J ends, which lost 5 bases and 4 bases, there was a span of 15 bases. The CDR3 here is CASSLQAKNYNEQFF. CDR3 sequence (DNA): TGTGCCAGCAGCCTCCAGGCAAAAAATTACAATGAGCAGTTCTTC.

This clonotype was observed a handful of times. J is TRBJ2-2 and V is TRBV7-9; D unclear. Per the germline V gene, CDR1 is SEHNR and CDR2 is FQNEAQ (reference sequence). V gave up 2 bases and J gave up 1 base, with 11 bases separating them. This CDR3 is built from 16 residues. Here the CDR3 DNA reads TGTGCCAGCAGCTTATACCTAAACTTGAACACCGGGGAGCTGTTTTTT. Translation: CASSLYLNLNTGELFF.

The chain combines TRBV6-6 with TRBJ1-2; D uncertain. The CDR3 runs 13 residues. The germline V and J ends were trimmed by 7 bases and 2 bases, with 11 bases remaining between them. CDR1 is MNHNY and CDR2 is SVGAGI in the germline V gene (reference sequence). The CDR3 DNA reads as TGTGCCAGCACCATCCCAGAGAACTATGGCTACACCTTC. Protein product: CASTIPENYGYTF.

This clonotype was found a few times. This rearrangement joins TRBV29-1 to TRBJ2-5; no clear D gene. Deletions cut 0 bases from V and 0 bases from J, with 14 bases between. Germline V gives CDR1 SQVTM, CDR2 ANQGSEA. The CDR3 is 16 residues long. CDR3 protein: CSVEDSSPQDQETQYF. The DNA of the CDR3 is TGCAGCGTTGAAGATTCGAGTCCGCAGGACCAAGAGACCCAGTACTTC.